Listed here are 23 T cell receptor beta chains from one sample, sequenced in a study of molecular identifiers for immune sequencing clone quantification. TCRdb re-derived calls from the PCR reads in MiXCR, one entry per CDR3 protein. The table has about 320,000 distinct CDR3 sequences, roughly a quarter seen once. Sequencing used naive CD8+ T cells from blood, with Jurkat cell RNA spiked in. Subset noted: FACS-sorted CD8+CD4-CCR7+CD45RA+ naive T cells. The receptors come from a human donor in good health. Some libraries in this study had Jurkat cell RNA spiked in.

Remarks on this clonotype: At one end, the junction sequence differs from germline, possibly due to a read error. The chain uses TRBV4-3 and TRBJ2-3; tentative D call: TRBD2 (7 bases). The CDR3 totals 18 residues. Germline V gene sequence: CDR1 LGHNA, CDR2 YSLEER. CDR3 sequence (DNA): TGCGCCAGCAGCCAAGCCCCTGGTGGGGGGGGCGGCACAGAAACGCAGTATTTT. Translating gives CASSQAPGGGGGTETQYF.

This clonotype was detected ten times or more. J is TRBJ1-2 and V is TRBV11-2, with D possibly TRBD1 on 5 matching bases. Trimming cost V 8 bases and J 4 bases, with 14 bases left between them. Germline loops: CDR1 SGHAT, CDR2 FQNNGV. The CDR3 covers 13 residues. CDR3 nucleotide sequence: TGTGCCAGCTGGTACGGGGCCGGCTATGGCTACACCTTC. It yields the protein CASWYGAGYGYTF. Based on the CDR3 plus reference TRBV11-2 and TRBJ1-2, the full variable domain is EAGVAQSPRYKIIEKRQSVAFWCNPISGHATLYWYQQILGQGPKLLIQFQNNGVVDDSQLPKDRFSAERLKGVDSTLKIQPAKLEDSAVYLCASWYGAGYGYTFGSGTRLTVV.

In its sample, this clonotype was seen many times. CDR3 amino acids: CASSQGTSSYEQYF. The CDR3 DNA reads as TGCGCCAGCAGCCAAGGGACATCCTCCTACGAGCAGTACTTC. The chain is built from TRBV4-1 and TRBJ2-7; TRBD1 might be the D (5 bases). From germline, CDR1 is MGHRA and CDR2 YSYEKL. V was shortened by 1 base and J by 0 bases, with 7 bases between the two germline ends. CDR3 size: 14 residues.

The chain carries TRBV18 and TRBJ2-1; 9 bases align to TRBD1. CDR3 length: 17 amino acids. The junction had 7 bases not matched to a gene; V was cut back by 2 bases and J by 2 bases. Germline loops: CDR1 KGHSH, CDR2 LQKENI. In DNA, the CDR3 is TGTGCCAGCTCACCAACCGGACAGGGGTTGACCTACAATGAGCAGTTCTTC. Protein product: CASSPTGQGLTYNEQFF.

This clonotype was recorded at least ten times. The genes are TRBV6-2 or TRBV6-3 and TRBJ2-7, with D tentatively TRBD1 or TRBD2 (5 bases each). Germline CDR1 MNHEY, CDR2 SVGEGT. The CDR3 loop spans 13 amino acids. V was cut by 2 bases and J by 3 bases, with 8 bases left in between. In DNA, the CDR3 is TGTGCCAGCAGTTACGGGACGGTCTACGAGCAGTACTTC. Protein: CASSYGTVYEQYF.

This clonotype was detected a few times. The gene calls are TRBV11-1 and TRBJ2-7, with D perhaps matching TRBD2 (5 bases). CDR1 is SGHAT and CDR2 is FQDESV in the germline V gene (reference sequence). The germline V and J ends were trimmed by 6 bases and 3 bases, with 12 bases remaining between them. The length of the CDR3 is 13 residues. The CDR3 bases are TGTGCCAGCAGTACGGACTGGAACTACGAGCAGTACTTC. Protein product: CASSTDWNYEQYF.

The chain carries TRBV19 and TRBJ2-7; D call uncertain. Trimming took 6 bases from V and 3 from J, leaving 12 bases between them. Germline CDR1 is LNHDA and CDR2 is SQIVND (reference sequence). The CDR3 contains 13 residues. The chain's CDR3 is CASSPGVRYEQYF. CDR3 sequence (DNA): TGTGCCAGTAGCCCTGGGGTCCGCTACGAGCAGTACTTC.

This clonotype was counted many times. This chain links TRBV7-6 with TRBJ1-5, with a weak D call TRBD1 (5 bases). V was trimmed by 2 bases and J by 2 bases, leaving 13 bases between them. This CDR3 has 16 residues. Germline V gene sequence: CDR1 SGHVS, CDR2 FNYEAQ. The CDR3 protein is CASSLRGGFGNQPQHF. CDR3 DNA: TGTGCCAGCAGCTTACGGGGGGGATTTGGCAATCAGCCCCAGCATTTT. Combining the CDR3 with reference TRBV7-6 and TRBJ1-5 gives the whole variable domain GAGVSQSPRYKVTKRGQDVALRCDPISGHVSLYWYRQALGQGPEFLTYFNYEAQQDKSGLPNDRFSAERPEGSISTLTIQRTEQRDSAMYRCASSLRGGFGNQPQHFGDGTRLSIL.

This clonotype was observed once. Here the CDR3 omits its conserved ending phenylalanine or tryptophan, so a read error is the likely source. The CDR3 loop reads CASSLGQGPYEQYS. Here the CDR3 DNA reads TGTGCCAGCAGCTTGGGACAGGGACCCTACGAGCAGTACTCC. The chain has TRBV5-3 and TRBJ2-7; TRBD1 agrees at 9 bases. TRBV5-3 is marked as an open reading frame, function uncertain. The CDR3 contains 14 residues.

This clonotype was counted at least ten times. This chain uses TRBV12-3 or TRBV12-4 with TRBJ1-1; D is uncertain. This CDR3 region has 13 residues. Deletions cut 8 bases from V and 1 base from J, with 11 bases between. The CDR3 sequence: CASLNPPNTEAFF. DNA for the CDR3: TGTGCCAGCCTTAACCCCCCGAACACTGAAGCTTTCTTT.

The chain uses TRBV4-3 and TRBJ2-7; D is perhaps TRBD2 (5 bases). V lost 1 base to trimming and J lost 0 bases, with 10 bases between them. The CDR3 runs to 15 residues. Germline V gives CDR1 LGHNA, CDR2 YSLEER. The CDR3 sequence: CASSQGSADSYEQYF. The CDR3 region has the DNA TGCGCCAGCAGCCAAGGGTCAGCGGACTCCTACGAGCAGTACTTC.

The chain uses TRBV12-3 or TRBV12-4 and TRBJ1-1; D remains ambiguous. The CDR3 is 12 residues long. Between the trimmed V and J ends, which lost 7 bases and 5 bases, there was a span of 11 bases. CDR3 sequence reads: CASKSLGTEAFF. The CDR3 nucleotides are TGTGCCAGCAAGTCTCTCGGTACTGAAGCTTTCTTT.

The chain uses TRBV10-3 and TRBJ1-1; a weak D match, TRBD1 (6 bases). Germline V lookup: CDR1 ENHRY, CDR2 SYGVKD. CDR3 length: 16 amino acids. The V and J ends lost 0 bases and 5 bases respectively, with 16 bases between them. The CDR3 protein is CAISESIGGGGTEAFF. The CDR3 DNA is TGTGCCATCAGTGAGTCGATCGGGGGCGGTGGGACTGAAGCTTTCTTT.

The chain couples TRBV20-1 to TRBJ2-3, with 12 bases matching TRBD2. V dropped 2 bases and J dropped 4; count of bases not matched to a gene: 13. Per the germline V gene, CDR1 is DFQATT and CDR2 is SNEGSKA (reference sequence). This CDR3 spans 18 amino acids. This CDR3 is CSARSSGASGRASDTQYF. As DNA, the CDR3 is TGCAGTGCTAGATCTTCCGGGGCTAGCGGGAGGGCGTCAGATACGCAGTATTTT.

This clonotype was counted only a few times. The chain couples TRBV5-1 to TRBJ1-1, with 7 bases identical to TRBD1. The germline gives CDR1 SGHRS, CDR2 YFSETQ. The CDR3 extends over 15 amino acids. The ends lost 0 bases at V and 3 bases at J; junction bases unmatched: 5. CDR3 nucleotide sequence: TGCGCCAGCAGCTTGGCCGGGACAGCTTACACTGAAGCTTTCTTT. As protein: CASSLAGTAYTEAFF.

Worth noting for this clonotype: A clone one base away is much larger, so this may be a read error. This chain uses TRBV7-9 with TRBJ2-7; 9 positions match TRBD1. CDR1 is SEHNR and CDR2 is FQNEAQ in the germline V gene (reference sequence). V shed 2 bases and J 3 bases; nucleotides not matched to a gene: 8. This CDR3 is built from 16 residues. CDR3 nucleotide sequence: TGTGCCAGCAGCTTAAGCGCGCGGGACAGGGACTACGAGCAGTACTTC. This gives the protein CASSLSARDRDYEQYF.

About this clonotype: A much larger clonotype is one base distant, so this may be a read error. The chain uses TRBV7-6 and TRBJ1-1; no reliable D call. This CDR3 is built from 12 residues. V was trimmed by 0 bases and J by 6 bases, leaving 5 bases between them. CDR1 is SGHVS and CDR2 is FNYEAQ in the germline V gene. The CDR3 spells CASSLARPEAFF. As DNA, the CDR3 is TGTGCCAGCAGCTTAGCCAGGCCTGAAGCTTTCTTT. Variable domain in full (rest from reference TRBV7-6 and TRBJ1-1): GAGVSQSPRYKVTKRGQDVALRCDPISGHVSLYWYRQALGQGPEFLTYFNYEAQQDKSGLPNDRFSAERPEGSISTLTIQRTEQRDSAMYRCASSLARPEAFFGQGTRLTVV.

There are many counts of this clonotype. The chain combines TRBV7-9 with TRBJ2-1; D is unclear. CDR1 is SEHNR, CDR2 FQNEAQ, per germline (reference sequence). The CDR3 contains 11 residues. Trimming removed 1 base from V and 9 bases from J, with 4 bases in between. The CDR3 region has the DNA TGTGCCAGCAGCTTAGGGATTGAGCAGTTCTTC. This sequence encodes CASSLGIEQFF.

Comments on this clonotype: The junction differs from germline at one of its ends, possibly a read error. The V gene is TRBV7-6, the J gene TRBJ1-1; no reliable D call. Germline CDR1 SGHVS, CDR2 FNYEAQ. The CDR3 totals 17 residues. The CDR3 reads CTSSAGPEITLNTEAFF. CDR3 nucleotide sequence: TGTACCAGCAGCGCGGGTCCGGAAATTACCCTGAACACTGAAGCTTTCTTT. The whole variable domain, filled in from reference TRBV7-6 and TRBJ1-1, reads GAGVSQSPRYKVTKRGQDVALRCDPISGHVSLYWYRQALGQGPEFLTYFNYEAQQDKSGLPNDRFSAERPEGSISTLTIQRTEQRDSAMYRCTSSAGPEITLNTEAFFGQGTRLTVV.

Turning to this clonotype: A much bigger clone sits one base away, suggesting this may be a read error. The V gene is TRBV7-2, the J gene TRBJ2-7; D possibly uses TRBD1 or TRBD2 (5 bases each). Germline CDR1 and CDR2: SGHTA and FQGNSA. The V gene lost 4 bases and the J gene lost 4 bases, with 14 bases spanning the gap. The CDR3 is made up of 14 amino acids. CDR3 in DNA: TGTGCCAGCAGCTCTAGCAGGGTATCTTACGAGCAGTACTTC. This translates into CASSSSRVSYEQYF.

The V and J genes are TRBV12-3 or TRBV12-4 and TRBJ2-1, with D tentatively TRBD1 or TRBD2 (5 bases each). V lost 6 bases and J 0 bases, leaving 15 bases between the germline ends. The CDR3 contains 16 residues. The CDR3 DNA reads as TGTGCCAGCAGCAGACCCACCGGGGCCTCCTACAATGAGCAGTTCTTC. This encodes CASSRPTGASYNEQFF.

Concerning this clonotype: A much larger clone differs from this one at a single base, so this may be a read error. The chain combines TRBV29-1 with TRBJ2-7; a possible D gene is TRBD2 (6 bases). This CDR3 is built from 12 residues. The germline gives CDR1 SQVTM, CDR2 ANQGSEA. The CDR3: CSVLGGSYEHYF. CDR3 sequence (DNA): TGCAGCGTTTTGGGGGGATCCTACGAGCATTACTTC.

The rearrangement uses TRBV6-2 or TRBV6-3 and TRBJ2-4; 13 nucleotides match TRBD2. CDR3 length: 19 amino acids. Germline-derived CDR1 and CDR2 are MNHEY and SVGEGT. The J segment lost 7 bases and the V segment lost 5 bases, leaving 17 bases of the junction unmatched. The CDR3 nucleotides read TGTGCCAGCAGTGACCCGGGACTAGCGGGGCCTGCTGGGACGAACATTCAGTACTTC. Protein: CASSDPGLAGPAGTNIQYF.